This T cell receptor beta chain was identified in a study of blood T cell repertoires in COVID-19. Study summary: In each case, the material was cDNA or gDNA derived from T cells, B-cell-depleted T cells, or PBMCs.

Across about two dozen US areas, participants ranged in age from roughly 18 to 95 years. The study assigned cohorts using participant-reported clinical history. CDR3 length equals 14 residues. Clones were sequenced by immunoSEQ multiplex PCR, and TCRdb holds only the in-frame ones, with some missing. This repertoire shows tens of thousands of clones, more than 85% found once; its top ten account for approximately 1.2%. J is TRBJ2-5 and V is TRBV21-1; whether TRBD1, the table's D call, matches the DNA was not checked. TRBV21-1 counts as a pseudogene. The clonotype comes from a woman aged 45-65 years with acute COVID-19. Sequencing was carried out using PBMCs or T cells enriched from blood (not recorded which). CDR3 nucleotide sequence: TGTGCCAGCAGCAAGCCAGGGCTAGAGGAGACCCAGTACTTC. This codes for CASSKPGLEETQYF.